The 28 T cell receptor beta chains below all came from one sample that was sequenced in a study of cytomegalovirus exposure and HLA in healthy donors. The protocol was immunoSEQ multiplex PCR, while the TCRdb copy is restricted to in-frame clones and leaves out a portion. The sample consists of fewer than 150,000 clones, about nine tenths of them appearing once. The sequenced material came from PBMCs. The source of these receptors is a man between 25 and 39 years old in good health and CMV-seronegative.

The V and J genes are TRBV27 and TRBJ1-5; 7 positions match TRBD1. The J segment lost 4 bases and the V segment lost 4 bases, leaving 4 bases of the junction unmatched. Germline loops: CDR1 MNHEY, CDR2 SMNVEV (reference sequence). CDR3 size: 14 residues. The CDR3 sequence is CASSSGTVNQPQHF. The CDR3 DNA reads TGTGCCAGCAGTTCCGGGACAGTAAATCAGCCCCAGCATTTT.

The chain joins TRBV7-2 to TRBJ2-5, with 7 positions matching TRBD2. After removal of 0 bases from V and 4 bases from J, the junction contained 8 bases not matched to a gene. The CDR3 runs 16 residues. Germline loops: CDR1 SGHTA, CDR2 FQGNSA. The CDR3 bases are TGTGCCAGCAGCTTAGCGCAAGCGGGAAAGGGAGAGACCCAGTACTTC. Protein sequence: CASSLAQAGKGETQYF.

J is TRBJ2-3 and V is TRBV7-2, with 14 bases matching TRBD2. CDR1 SGHTA and CDR2 FQGNSA come from the germline V gene. The CDR3 spans 18 residues. J lost 3 bases, V lost 5 bases, and 10 bases had no gene match. The CDR3 DNA is TGTGCCAGCAGCCTCGGACTAGCGGGAGGAGGAGGAACAGATACGCAGTATTTT. Translation gives CASSLGLAGGGGTDTQYF.

The chain employs TRBV19 and TRBJ2-5; 9 bases line up with TRBD1. The V gene end was trimmed by 6 bases and the J gene end by 5 bases; junction bases not matched to a gene: 7. CDR1 and CDR2 from the germline V gene are LNHDA and SQIVND (reference sequence). CDR3 length: 14 amino acids. The CDR3 DNA follows: TGTGCCAGTAGGGAACAGGGGGCGCGGGAGACCCAGTACTTC. Translation: CASREQGARETQYF.

In this sample, this clone turned up once. V is TRBV6-6 and J is TRBJ1-1; 9 bases match TRBD1. Trimming removed 6 bases from V and 4 bases from J; junction bases left unmatched: 6. This CDR3 spans 14 amino acids. Germline V gene sequence: CDR1 MNHNY, CDR2 SVGAGI (reference sequence). The CDR3 is CASRTGGEATEAFF. For the CDR3, the DNA is TGTGCCAGCAGAACAGGGGGCGAGGCCACTGAAGCTTTCTTT.

J is TRBJ2-3 and V is TRBV10-3; the match to TRBD1 covers 8 bases. Germline V lookup: CDR1 ENHRY, CDR2 SYGVKD. This CDR3 has 16 residues. V lost 1 base and J lost 7; bases outside the gene matches: 10. The CDR3 loop reads CAISEYGTGLPNTQYF. CDR3 nucleotide sequence: TGTGCCATCAGTGAGTACGGGACAGGATTACCAAATACGCAGTATTTT.

The chain joins TRBV7-9 to TRBJ1-2; D unresolved. Germline CDR1 and CDR2: SEHNR and FQNEAQ (reference sequence). The CDR3 runs 13 residues. Trimming shortened V by 1 base and J by 5 bases, and 8 bases separated the two germline ends. As DNA, the CDR3 is TGTGCCAGCAGCTTAGTCAGAAATTATGGCTACACCTTC. It codes for CASSLVRNYGYTF. The full variable domain, with the rest looked up from reference TRBV7-9 and TRBJ1-2, is DTGVSQNPRHKITKRGQNVTFRCDPISEHNRLYWYRQTLGQGPEFLTYFQNEAQLEKSRLLSDRFSAERPKGSFSTLEIQRTEQGDSAMYLCASSLVRNYGYTFGSGTRLTVV.

This clone was found once. The rearrangement uses TRBV6-1 and TRBJ2-3; 8 bases line up with TRBD2. The CDR3 has 14 residues. Germline V gene lookup returns CDR1 MNHNS and CDR2 SASEGT. V was clipped by 8 bases and J by 3 bases; unmatched bases: 7. CDR3 sequence (DNA): TGTGCCAGCGGAGCGGGAGAAGCGACAGATACGCAGTATTTT. This translates into CASGAGEATDTQYF.

Comment on this clone: This specimen includes other DNA sequences encoding the same CDR3. The chain uses TRBV9 and TRBJ2-2; 9 bases line up with TRBD2. Per germline, CDR1 SGDLS and CDR2 YYNGEE. The CDR3 is made up of 16 amino acids. V dropped 0 bases and J dropped 7; count of bases not matched to a gene: 7. The CDR3 sequence: CASSVGAGGPIGELFF. In nucleotides, the CDR3 is TGTGCCAGCAGCGTAGGGGCGGGAGGGCCCATCGGGGAGCTGTTTTTT.

This chain links TRBV5-4 with TRBJ1-2; weak D call: TRBD1 (5 bases). Per the germline V gene, CDR1 is SGHNT and CDR2 is YYREEE (reference sequence). The CDR3 is made up of 16 amino acids. Trimming removed 0 bases at V and 5 bases at J, with 17 bases between. This CDR3 is CASSLAPGDRGYGYTF. The CDR3 nucleotides are TGTGCCAGCAGCTTGGCCCCTGGGGATCGGGGGTATGGCTACACCTTC.

CDR3 in DNA: TGTGCCAGCAGTCCCACCGGGACAGGGGACTACGAGCAGTACTTC. Residues: CASSPTGTGDYEQYF. The chain joins TRBV6-5 to TRBJ2-7, with 10 bases that match TRBD1. There are 15 residues in the CDR3. Germline trimming cut 5 bases from V and 3 bases from J; bases unmatched to any gene: 7. From germline, CDR1 is MNHEY and CDR2 SVGAGI.

CDR3 protein: CASNGDYNEQFF. CDR3 coding DNA: TGTGCCAGCAATGGAGACTACAATGAGCAGTTCTTC. The chain has TRBV9 and TRBJ2-1; D remains ambiguous. The germline V gene has CDR1 SGDLS and CDR2 YYNGEE. V lost 6 bases to trimming and J lost 3 bases, with 7 bases between them. CDR3 length: 12 residues. The entire variable domain, with the rest obtained from reference TRBV9 and TRBJ2-1, is as follows: DSGVTQTPKHLITATGQRVTLRCSPRSGDLSVYWYQQSLDQGLQFLIQYYNGEERAKGNILERFSAQQFPDLHSELNLSSLELGDSALYFCASNGDYNEQFFGPGTRLTVL.

CDR3 region: CASSSSGGREQYF. As DNA, the CDR3 is TGTGCCAGCAGCTCTAGCGGAGGACGCGAGCAGTACTTC. The rearrangement links TRBV6-5 to TRBJ2-7, with TRBD2 identical over 7 bases. This CDR3 is built from 13 residues. The ends lost 6 bases at V and 6 bases at J; junction bases unmatched: 8. Per the germline V gene, CDR1 is MNHEY and CDR2 is SVGAGI.

This chain joins TRBV6-5 and TRBJ1-2; D remains unclear. This CDR3 comprises 14 residues. V lost 0 bases to trimming and J lost 8 bases, with 13 bases between them. The germline V gene encodes CDR1 MNHEY and CDR2 SVGAGI. CDR3 bases: TGTGCCAGCAGTTACTCGAGGGTTTCCCAGGGCTACACCTTC. The encoded protein is CASSYSRVSQGYTF.

The V gene is TRBV10-3, the J gene TRBJ1-5; 7 nucleotides line up with TRBD1. Per the germline V gene, CDR1 is ENHRY and CDR2 is SYGVKD. The CDR3 consists of 14 residues. J gave up 5 bases and V 4 bases, and 5 bases lay outside the gene matches. The CDR3 sequence: CAISAGTADQPQHF. The CDR3 DNA sequence: TGTGCCATCAGTGCGGGGACAGCCGATCAGCCCCAGCATTTT.

The chain is built from TRBV18 and TRBJ2-7; 9 bases map to TRBD2. Germline loops: CDR1 KGHSH, CDR2 LQKENI. There are 16 residues in the CDR3. Trimming removed 4 bases from V and 9 bases from J; junction bases left unmatched: 16. The chain's CDR3 is CASSLSMAGGAWGQYF. CDR3 sequence (DNA): TGTGCCAGCTCACTCTCCATGGCGGGAGGGGCTTGGGGGCAGTACTTC.

CDR3 nucleotides: TGTGCCATCAGTGAGTCGTCCGGACAGGTGCCCTATGGCTACACCTTC. Protein product: CAISESSGQVPYGYTF. V gene TRBV10-3 combines with J gene TRBJ1-2; 7 bases line up with TRBD1. After removal of 0 bases from V and 4 bases from J, the junction contained 8 bases not matched to a gene. The germline V gene encodes CDR1 ENHRY and CDR2 SYGVKD. There are 16 residues in the CDR3.

This clone was seen just once. V is TRBV4-3 and J is TRBJ2-1, with 7 nucleotides matching TRBD1. The CDR3 runs to 16 residues. The V gene's germline CDR1 is LGHNA and CDR2 YSLEER. J lost 4 bases, V lost 1 base, and 7 bases had no gene match. The CDR3 reads CASSQAGTGDYNEQFF. The CDR3 DNA follows: TGCGCCAGCAGCCAAGCAGGAACAGGGGATTACAATGAGCAGTTCTTC.

The gene calls are TRBV5-1 and TRBJ1-1; the D gene is possibly TRBD1 (5 bases). This CDR3 spans 13 amino acids. Germline V lookup: CDR1 SGHRS, CDR2 YFSETQ. The ends were cut back, 3 bases at V and 8 bases at J, with 14 bases in the middle. CDR3 DNA sequence: TGCGCCAGCAGCTCGACGCAGGGTACCGAAGCTTTCTTT. Its translation: CASSSTQGTEAFF. The full variable domain, completed using reference TRBV5-1 and TRBJ1-1, is KAGVTQTPRYLIKTRGQQVTLSCSPISGHRSVSWYQQTPGQGLQFLFEYFSETQRNKGNFPGRFSGRQFSNSRSEMNVSTLELGDSALYLCASSSTQGTEAFFGQGTRLTVV.

The sample holds a few counts of this clone. This chain uses TRBV7-6 with TRBJ1-5; TRBD1 is a possible D gene (5 bases). The CDR3 has 16 amino acids. In germline, CDR1 is SGHVS, CDR2 FNYEAQ. V gave up 5 bases and J gave up 10 bases, with 24 bases separating them. This CDR3 reads CASSPRAGRLWEPQHF. The DNA for the CDR3 is TGTGCCAGCAGCCCTCGGGCAGGGCGGTTGTGGGAACCCCAGCATTTT.

The V and J genes are TRBV30 and TRBJ2-1, with TRBD2 as a possible D gene (5 bases). The CDR3 consists of 11 residues. CDR1 and CDR2 from the germline V gene are GTSNPN and SVGIG (reference sequence). Trimming took 1 base from V and 8 from J, leaving 6 bases between them. The CDR3 DNA reads as TGTGCCTGGAGTGGAGCGGATGAGCAGTTCTTC. Protein product: CAWSGADEQFF.

The chain couples TRBV6-1 to TRBJ2-3; D is uncertain. The CDR3 covers 16 residues. Per germline, CDR1 MNHNS and CDR2 SASEGT. Trimming cost V 3 bases and J 0 bases, with 13 bases left between them. CDR3 sequence (DNA): TGTGCCAGCAGTGAGATAGGAGAGGAGAGCACAGATACGCAGTATTTT. The encoded protein is CASSEIGEESTDTQYF.

This chain connects TRBV5-1 to TRBJ2-5; 12 nucleotides match TRBD2. Germline values: CDR1 SGHRS, CDR2 YFSETQ. The trim removed 4 bases at V and 0 bases at J, leaving 7 bases unmatched. The CDR3 is 17 residues long. The CDR3 spells CASSTILAGGNQETQYF. CDR3 sequence (DNA): TGCGCCAGCAGCACAATCCTAGCGGGAGGGAACCAAGAGACCCAGTACTTC. The whole variable domain, remainder taken from reference TRBV5-1 and TRBJ2-5, is KAGVTQTPRYLIKTRGQQVTLSCSPISGHRSVSWYQQTPGQGLQFLFEYFSETQRNKGNFPGRFSGRQFSNSRSEMNVSTLELGDSALYLCASSTILAGGNQETQYFGPGTRLLVL.

The chain combines TRBV6-5 with TRBJ2-3; tentatively, D is TRBD2 (6 bases). Germline V gives CDR1 MNHEY, CDR2 SVGAGI. The CDR3 has 15 residues. V was clipped by 5 bases and J by 1 base, with 13 bases between them. The CDR3 DNA reads as TGTGCCAGCAGTGGGATAGCGGTAGGCACAGATACGCAGTATTTT. Translation gives CASSGIAVGTDTQYF.

The chain links TRBV6-5 to TRBJ1-2, with D perhaps matching TRBD1 (6 bases). This CDR3 has 13 amino acids. Per the germline V gene, CDR1 is MNHEY and CDR2 is SVGAGI. V lost 6 bases and J 6 bases, leaving 14 bases between the germline ends. The chain's CDR3 is CASSPTGADGYTF. CDR3 bases: TGTGCCAGCAGCCCGACAGGAGCGGATGGCTACACCTTC.

The chain joins TRBV7-3 to TRBJ2-3; 7 nucleotides match TRBD2. The germline CDR1 and CDR2 sequences are SGHTA and FQGTGA. V dropped 6 bases and J dropped 1; count of bases not matched to a gene: 7. CDR3 length: 15 amino acids. The CDR3 region has the DNA TGTGCCAGCAGTCCCGTCCTAGCGGGCACAGATACGCAGTATTTT. This gives the protein CASSPVLAGTDTQYF.

This rearrangement joins TRBV2 to TRBJ2-2; the match to TRBD2 covers 10 bases. The CDR3 spans 15 residues. J gave up 5 bases and V 8 bases, and 8 bases lay outside the gene matches. Germline V gene sequence: CDR1 SNHLY, CDR2 FYNNEI. This CDR3 is CASENLAGVTGELFF. The CDR3, as DNA: TGTGCCAGCGAAAACCTAGCGGGAGTGACCGGGGAGCTGTTTTTT.

The J gene is TRBJ1-1, the V gene TRBV7-6; a weak D match, TRBD1 (6 bases). V dropped 1 base and J dropped 2 bases, with 8 bases sitting between them. This CDR3 region has 14 residues. From germline, CDR1 is SGHVS and CDR2 FNYEAQ. The CDR3 sequence is CASSLVGGNTEAFF. For the CDR3, the DNA is TGTGCCAGCAGCTTAGTAGGGGGTAACACTGAAGCTTTCTTT.